Shown below are 25 T cell receptor beta chains from a single sample sequenced in a study of early T cells in non-severe SARS-CoV-2 infection. TCRdb reprocessed the 5' RACE reads with MiXCR, giving one entry per CDR3 protein. The sample contains roughly 120,000 distinct CDR3 sequences, 14% to 15% of which appear only once. Sequencing was done on a sample of whole blood. These TCRs come from an adult who was a healthcare worker with PCR-confirmed SARS-CoV-2 infection or an uninfected control (not recorded which).

The chain carries TRBV5-1 and TRBJ1-1, with D unclear. The CDR3 spans 14 residues. The germline V gene has CDR1 SGHRS and CDR2 YFSETQ. V lost 1 base, J lost 1 base, and 8 bases lay in between. CDR3 DNA sequence: TGCGCCAGCAGCTTGCAGAAGGAGAACACTGAAGCTTTCTTT. Translated, it gives CASSLQKENTEAFF. The full variable domain, rest sourced from reference TRBV5-1 and TRBJ1-1, is KAGVTQTPRYLIKTRGQQVTLSCSPISGHRSVSWYQQTPGQGLQFLFEYFSETQRNKGNFPGRFSGRQFSNSRSEMNVSTLELGDSALYLCASSLQKENTEAFFGQGTRLTVV.

This chain joins TRBV5-1 and TRBJ2-5, with a tentative D call TRBD2 (5 bases). The V end lost 4 bases, the J end lost 4 bases, and 17 bases lay between the germline ends. Germline-derived CDR1 and CDR2 are SGHRS and YFSETQ. The CDR3 covers 15 residues. The CDR3 spells CASSPGIKGLETQYF. CDR3 sequence (DNA): TGCGCCAGCAGCCCTGGGATTAAAGGACTAGAGACCCAGTACTTC.

J is TRBJ2-1 and V is TRBV10-2; perhaps TRBD2 as D (5 bases). Trimming shortened V by 9 bases and J by 0 bases, and 12 bases separated the two germline ends. This CDR3 is built from 14 residues. The V gene's germline CDR1 is WSHSY and CDR2 SAAADI. The CDR3: CARPQRSSYNEQFF. The CDR3 DNA sequence: TGCGCCAGGCCGCAGCGGAGCTCCTACAATGAGCAGTTCTTC.

V is TRBV7-2 and J is TRBJ1-4, with D possibly TRBD1 on 6 matching bases. V shed 1 base and J shed 11 bases, with 17 bases lying between them. Germline V gene sequence: CDR1 SGHTA, CDR2 FQGNSA. The CDR3 runs to 15 residues. The CDR3 is CASSLVGRTQGKLFF. In DNA, the CDR3 is TGTGCCAGCAGCTTAGTGGGCCGCACCCAGGGGAAACTGTTTTTT.

V and J are TRBV19 and TRBJ1-2; D is uncertain. Germline CDR1 LNHDA, CDR2 SQIVND (reference sequence). The CDR3 has 15 amino acids. Trimming pared 7 bases from V and 8 bases from J, leaving 23 bases between. As DNA, the CDR3 is TGTGCCAGTATTGCCGGGCATACACCCTTTGACGGCTACACCTTC. This translates into CASIAGHTPFDGYTF.

This clonotype was found many times. The chain uses TRBV7-9 and TRBJ1-1, with D tentatively TRBD1 (5 bases). The CDR3 is 13 residues long. CDR1 is SEHNR, CDR2 FQNEAQ, per germline (reference sequence). Trimming removed 1 base at V and 5 bases at J, with 8 bases between. The CDR3 reads CASSLGGGTEAFF. The CDR3 DNA reads TGTGCCAGCAGCTTAGGTGGGGGTACTGAAGCTTTCTTT. The variable domain in full, completed from reference TRBV7-9 and TRBJ1-1, reads DTGVSQNPRHKITKRGQNVTFRCDPISEHNRLYWYRQTLGQGPEFLTYFQNEAQLEKSRLLSDRFSAERPKGSFSTLEIQRTEQGDSAMYLCASSLGGGTEAFFGQGTRLTVV.

This clonotype was seen more than once but under ten times. Written as DNA, the CDR3 is TGCAGCGTTGAAGCCGGGGGGACTCTGAACACCGGGGAGCTGTTTTTT. Translation: CSVEAGGTLNTGELFF. V gene TRBV29-1 combines with J gene TRBJ2-2, with 7 positions matching TRBD2. J gave up 1 base and V 1 base, and 6 bases lay outside the gene matches. CDR3 length: 16 residues. CDR1 and CDR2 from the germline V gene are SQVTM and ANQGSEA.

Ten or more counts support this clonotype. In DNA, the CDR3 is TGCAGTGCTCATAGCGGGTACTACGAGCAGTACTTC. Translation: CSAHSGYYEQYF. The chain uses TRBV20-1 and TRBJ2-7; TRBD2 aligns across 7 bases. The germline CDR1 and CDR2 sequences are DFQATT and SNEGSKA (reference sequence). The V and J ends lost 5 bases and 3 bases, in that order; junction bases with no gene match: 4. This CDR3 region has 12 residues.

Only a few counts were recorded for this clonotype. The V call is TRBV27, the J call TRBJ1-5, with TRBD1 as a possible D gene (6 bases). The CDR3 runs 13 residues. CDR1 MNHEY and CDR2 SMNVEV come from the germline V gene (reference sequence). The V and J ends lost 3 bases and 11 bases respectively, with 14 bases between them. The chain's CDR3 is CASSLGRRDTQHF. DNA of the CDR3: TGTGCCAGCAGTTTGGGACGGCGGGACACCCAGCATTTT.

The rearrangement joins TRBV18 to TRBJ1-1; D uncertain. Trimming took 6 bases from V and 11 from J, leaving 16 bases between them. Germline CDR1 KGHSH, CDR2 LQKENI. CDR3 length: 12 residues. The CDR3 spells CASSPGPGVAFF. The CDR3 coding sequence is TGTGCCAGCTCTCCGGGTCCTGGGGTCGCTTTCTTT.

This rearrangement joins TRBV5-1 to TRBJ2-1; 11 bases fit TRBD2. Germline-derived CDR1 and CDR2 are SGHRS and YFSETQ. The J segment lost 8 bases and the V segment lost 4 bases, leaving 14 bases of the junction unmatched. The CDR3 is 17 amino acids. CDR3 DNA sequence: TGCGCCAGCAGCCAACGCCCGGTAGCGGGGGGGCTTTATGAGCAGTTCTTC. This translates into CASSQRPVAGGLYEQFF. The complete variable domain, with remaining parts taken from reference TRBV5-1 and TRBJ2-1, reads KAGVTQTPRYLIKTRGQQVTLSCSPISGHRSVSWYQQTPGQGLQFLFEYFSETQRNKGNFPGRFSGRQFSNSRSEMNVSTLELGDSALYLCASSQRPVAGGLYEQFFGPGTRLTVL.

To note about this clonotype: One end of the junction does not line up with germline, which may come from a read error. This chain joins TRBV10-3 and TRBJ2-2; D is perhaps TRBD1 (6 bases). The CDR3 is made up of 13 amino acids. From germline, CDR1 is ENHRY and CDR2 SYGVKD. CDR3 bases: TGTGCCAGTGCCCTTAGGGACACCGGGGAGCTGCTTTTT. Its translation: CASALRDTGELLF.

This clonotype showed up just a few times. The chain is built from TRBV25-1 and TRBJ1-5, with D possibly TRBD1 on 6 matching bases. The CDR3 is made up of 14 amino acids. CDR1 and CDR2 (germline): MGHDK, SYGVNS. V lost 3 bases, J lost 6 bases, and 12 bases lay in between. The CDR3 here is CASSDPGDRQPQHF. DNA of the CDR3: TGTGCCAGCAGTGATCCAGGGGACCGTCAGCCCCAGCATTTT.

This clonotype was observed a few times. The V and J genes are TRBV24-1 and TRBJ2-2; D assignment may be TRBD1 or TRBD2 (6 bases each). The CDR3 runs 13 residues. V lost 9 bases, J lost 4 bases, and 11 bases lay in between. Germline assignment: CDR1 KGHDR and CDR2 SFDVKD. CDR3 region: CATGGPTTGELFF. CDR3 coding DNA: TGTGCCACCGGGGGGCCAACCACCGGGGAGCTGTTTTTT.

This clonotype has more than one count but fewer than ten. This sequence joins TRBV9 and TRBJ1-1, with 7 bases fitting TRBD1. The CDR3 spans 15 residues. J lost 0 bases, V lost 4 bases, and 6 bases had no gene match. Per germline, CDR1 SGDLS and CDR2 YYNGEE. The CDR3 nucleotides are TGTGCCAGCAGCTCGGGACAGACTCTGAACACTGAAGCTTTCTTT. Its translation is CASSSGQTLNTEAFF.

This clonotype turned up a few times. The V gene is TRBV10-1, the J gene TRBJ2-1; 8 bases fit TRBD2. CDR3 size: 12 residues. The V and J ends lost 6 bases and 9 bases, in that order; junction bases with no gene match: 4. In germline, CDR1 is WNHNN, CDR2 SYGVQD (reference sequence). The CDR3 is CASRTSDGEQFF. The CDR3 DNA is TGCGCCAGCAGGACTAGCGACGGTGAGCAGTTCTTC.

Ten or more counts support this clonotype. The V call is TRBV5-4, the J call TRBJ1-1; weak D call: TRBD1 (5 bases). The CDR3 has 14 residues. Looked up from germline, CDR1 is SGHNT and CDR2 is YYREEE (reference sequence). V was clipped by 0 bases and J by 4 bases, with 10 bases between them. Here the CDR3 reads CASSLAGRITEAFF. The DNA for the CDR3 is TGTGCCAGCAGCTTGGCAGGGAGGATCACTGAAGCTTTCTTT.

This clonotype was seen ten or more times. The V call is TRBV30, the J call TRBJ2-3; the match to TRBD2 covers 15 bases. Germline V gives CDR1 GTSNPN, CDR2 SVGIG (reference sequence). CDR3 size: 15 residues. Trimming took 5 bases from V and 5 from J; bases not matched to a gene: 5. The CDR3 region has the DNA TGTGCCTGGGGACTAGCGGGGGGGCAGTTAGATACGCAGTATTTT. Residues: CAWGLAGGQLDTQYF. Full variable domain (remainder filled in from reference TRBV30 and TRBJ2-3): SQTIHQWPATLVQPVGSPLSLECTVEGTSNPNLYWYRQAAGRGLQLLFYSVGIGQISSEVPQNLSASRPQDRQFILSSKKLLLSDSGFYLCAWGLAGGQLDTQYFGPGTRLTVL.

The chain couples TRBV7-2 to TRBJ2-7; D call uncertain. Germline CDR1 reads SGHTA; CDR2 reads FQGNSA. V was shortened by 5 bases and J by 3 bases, with 5 bases between the two germline ends. This CDR3 has 11 amino acids. CDR3 nucleotide sequence: TGTGCCAGCAGCCTAATCTACGAGCAGTACTTC. Amino acids: CASSLIYEQYF.

The sample holds a few counts of this clonotype. The chain employs TRBV12-3 or TRBV12-4 and TRBJ2-1, with no clear D. V was cut by 5 bases and J by 11 bases, with 10 bases left in between. The CDR3 consists of 11 residues. In DNA, the CDR3 is TGTGCCAGCAGTCCAGATACTCAGCAGTTCTTC. It specifies CASSPDTQQFF.

J is TRBJ1-5 and V is TRBV12-3 or TRBV12-4; D is perhaps TRBD1 (5 bases). The CDR3 has 14 amino acids. V was clipped by 4 bases and J by 7 bases, with 14 bases between them. The CDR3 DNA is TGTGCCAGCAGTTCCCAAAGGGGAGGGCAGCCCCAGCATTTT. Encoded protein: CASSSQRGGQPQHF.

The CDR3 region is CSARDSRDYNEQFF. CDR3 in DNA: TGCAGTGCTAGAGATTCCCGGGACTACAATGAGCAGTTCTTC. The chain carries TRBV20-1 and TRBJ2-1; D is perhaps TRBD2 (5 bases). Germline assignment: CDR1 DFQATT and CDR2 SNEGSKA (reference sequence). The CDR3 runs 14 residues. V was pared by 0 bases and J by 3 bases, with 9 bases between.

V is TRBV4-1 and J is TRBJ2-5, with D possibly TRBD1 on 6 matching bases. CDR3 length equals 13 residues. From germline, CDR1 is MGHRA and CDR2 YSYEKL. The V end was cut by 0 bases, the J end by 10 bases, with 12 bases between. CDR3 DNA: TGCGCCAGCAGCCAAGATGGGGGCCGGAACCAGTACTTC. Translating it yields CASSQDGGRNQYF.

The chain carries TRBV6-2 or TRBV6-3 and TRBJ2-3; D remains ambiguous. This CDR3 region has 13 residues. Germline V CDR1 and CDR2: MNHEY, SVGEGT. V lost 6 bases, J lost 0 bases, and 7 bases lay in between. Here the CDR3 DNA reads TGTGCCAGCAGCAGGCCGAGCACAGATACGCAGTATTTT. The encoded protein is CASSRPSTDTQYF.

V usage is TRBV29-1 and J usage is TRBJ1-2; D not resolved. The V gene's germline CDR1 is SQVTM and CDR2 ANQGSEA. V lost 5 bases and J 7 bases, leaving 17 bases between the germline ends. The CDR3 length is 13 residues. Here the CDR3 reads CSVSLGSLIGYTF. The CDR3 nucleotides are TGCAGCGTTTCCCTCGGATCCTTAATTGGCTACACCTTC.